This TCR beta chain was documented in a study of shared clonotypes between healthy human individuals. CD45RO-negative CD8 cells positively selected for CCR7 made up the naive population, which excluded terminally differentiated effector memory CD45RA+ cells. This table comes from immunoSEQ multiplex PCR, and its TCRdb copy is limited to in-frame clones, with some not included. The sample carries hundreds of thousands of clones, approximately 95% recorded once. Sequencing was performed on naive CD8+ T cells sorted from blood. This TCR was sampled from a woman in her twenties or thirties in good health.

The CDR3 is CASSLGTSGSNEQFF. The DNA of the CDR3 is TGTGCCAGCAGTTTAGGGACTAGCGGGAGCAATGAGCAGTTCTTC. This sequence joins TRBV6-5 and TRBJ2-1, with TRBD2 identical over 14 bases. V was pared by 4 bases and J by 6 bases, with 2 bases of the junction left unmatched. Germline values: CDR1 MNHEY, CDR2 SVGAGI. The CDR3 is made up of 15 amino acids.